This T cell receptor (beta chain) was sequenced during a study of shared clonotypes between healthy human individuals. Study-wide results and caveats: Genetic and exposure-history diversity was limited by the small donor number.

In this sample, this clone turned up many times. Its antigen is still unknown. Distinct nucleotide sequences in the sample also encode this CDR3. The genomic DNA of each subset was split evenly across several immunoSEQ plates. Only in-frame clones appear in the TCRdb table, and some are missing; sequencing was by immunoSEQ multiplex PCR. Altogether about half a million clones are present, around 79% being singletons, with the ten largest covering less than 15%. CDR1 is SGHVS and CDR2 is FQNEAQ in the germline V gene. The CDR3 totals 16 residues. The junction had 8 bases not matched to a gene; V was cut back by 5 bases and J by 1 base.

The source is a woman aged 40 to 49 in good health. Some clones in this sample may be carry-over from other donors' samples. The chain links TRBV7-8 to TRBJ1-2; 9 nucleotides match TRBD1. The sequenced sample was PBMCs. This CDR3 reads CASSRSWDRVNYGYTF. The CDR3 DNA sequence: TGTGCCAGCAGCCGAAGTTGGGACAGGGTTAACTATGGCTACACCTTC.